In its sample, the clone carrying this T cell receptor (beta chain) was seen many times. This specimen belongs to a study of early T cells in non-severe SARS-CoV-2 infection. Individual cDNA molecules each received unique molecular identifiers attached to them. Each CDR3 protein is one row after TCRdb ran MiXCR on the 5' RACE reads. The repertoire consists of 50,000 to 85,000 distinct CDR3 sequences, with 9.1% occurring once and the leading ten covering more than 2.5%. Sequenced: whole blood. This TCR came from an adult who was a healthcare worker with PCR-confirmed SARS-CoV-2 infection or an uninfected control (not recorded which).

The chain's CDR3 is CASSQEMGTGKETQYF. The CDR3 coding sequence is TGTGCCAGCAGCCAAGAGATGGGGACAGGGAAAGAGACCCAGTACTTC. This chain connects TRBV4-2 to TRBJ2-5; TRBD1 matches at 9 bases. The V segment lost 0 bases and the J segment 3 bases; nucleotides outside the gene matches: 5. Germline V gene lookup returns CDR1 LGHNA and CDR2 YNFKEQ. The CDR3 is made up of 16 amino acids.